The next 26 T cell receptor beta chains were all read from a single sample in a study of radiotherapy plus CTLA-4 blockade in lung cancer. Produced via immunoSEQ multiplex PCR; TCRdb's table is partial and in-frame only. In the table there are over 95,000 clones, about four fifths of which are singletons. Here the sequenced sample was peripheral blood, taken from a patient treated with radiotherapy plus ipilimumab. These receptors all come from a human donor with non-small cell lung cancer who had a partial response to radiotherapy plus ipilimumab. Some clones in this sample may be carry-over from other donors' samples.

The rearrangement links TRBV13 to TRBJ2-7, with D possibly being TRBD1 (7 bases). This CDR3 region has 18 residues. Germline-derived CDR1 and CDR2 are PRHDT and FYEKMQ (reference sequence). V lost 5 bases to trimming and J lost 4 bases, with 27 bases between them. The CDR3 is CASSHKSSDRDWGYEQYF. Written as DNA, the CDR3 is TGTGCCAGCAGCCATAAATCCTCTGACAGGGACTGGGGTTACGAGCAGTACTTC.

This clone was seen only once. The chain recombines TRBV5-4 with TRBJ2-2, with 8 positions matching TRBD1. Trimming at V came to 2 bases and at J to 6 bases, leaving 9 bases not matched to a gene. This CDR3 has 16 residues. CDR1 and CDR2 from the germline V gene are SGHNT and YYREEE (reference sequence). In DNA form, the CDR3 reads TGTGCCAGCAGCTTAGCCGGGACAGGCCTCCCCGGGGAGCTGTTTTTT. Amino acid sequence: CASSLAGTGLPGELFF.

The chain combines TRBV18 with TRBJ2-2; possibly TRBD2 for D (6 bases). In germline, CDR1 is KGHSH, CDR2 LQKENI. This CDR3 contains 14 residues. Trimming took off 5 bases at V and 5 bases at J, with 12 bases between the two ends. CDR3 sequence reads: CASSWRESTGELFF. CDR3 DNA: TGTGCCAGCTCATGGAGGGAGAGTACCGGGGAGCTGTTTTTT.

J is TRBJ1-2 and V is TRBV5-1; 9 bases align to TRBD1. From germline, CDR1 is SGHRS and CDR2 YFSETQ. The CDR3 sequence is 16 residues long. With V trimmed by 1 base and J by 8 bases, 12 bases remained unmatched. Written as DNA, the CDR3 is TGCGCCAGCAGCTTGTGGACAGGGGTGAACTCTGCGGGCTACACCTTC. It yields the protein CASSLWTGVNSAGYTF.

This chain links TRBV6-5 with TRBJ2-5; D is uncertain. Germline loops: CDR1 MNHEY, CDR2 SVGAGI. The germline V and J ends were trimmed by 8 bases and 5 bases, with 12 bases remaining between them. This CDR3 has 12 residues. CDR3 DNA: TGTGCCAGCGGTAGATTCTCGGAGACCCAGTACTTC. Amino acid sequence: CASGRFSETQYF.

The rearrangement links TRBV2 to TRBJ2-3, with 10 bases identical to TRBD2. Germline V CDR1 and CDR2: SNHLY, FYNNEI. J lost 0 bases, V lost 8 bases, and 5 bases had no gene match. This CDR3 region has 15 residues. The CDR3 DNA reads TGTGCCAGCTCTACTAGCGGGGACAGCACAGATACGCAGTATTTT. As protein: CASSTSGDSTDTQYF.

The rearrangement joins TRBV14 to TRBJ1-1, with 9 bases identical to TRBD1. The CDR3 extends over 14 amino acids. Unmatched junction bases numbered 4, after V lost 4 bases and J lost 4 bases. The germline CDR1 and CDR2 sequences are SGHDN and FVKESK. The CDR3 spells CASSPTGGVTEAFF. CDR3 sequence (DNA): TGTGCCAGCAGCCCGACAGGGGGAGTCACTGAAGCTTTCTTT.

The chain uses TRBV18 and TRBJ2-5, with 9 positions matching TRBD1. Unmatched junction bases numbered 12, after V lost 5 bases and J lost 2 bases. Per the germline V gene, CDR1 is KGHSH and CDR2 is LQKENI. The CDR3 spans 17 residues. Here the CDR3 reads CASSSRTGASTQETQYF. In nucleotides, the CDR3 is TGTGCCAGCTCATCCCGGACAGGGGCCTCAACTCAAGAGACCCAGTACTTC.

V is TRBV7-8 and J is TRBJ1-2; the match to TRBD1 covers 8 bases. The CDR3 sequence is 13 residues long. Unmatched junction bases numbered 5, after V lost 5 bases and J lost 6 bases. CDR1 SGHVS and CDR2 FQNEAQ come from the germline V gene. The CDR3 reads CASSGRTGNGYTF. The CDR3 region has the DNA TGTGCCAGCAGCGGCCGGACAGGGAATGGCTACACCTTC.

This clone has at least ten counts. The CDR3 here is CASSTQGSYSGNTIYF. CDR3 nucleotide sequence: TGTGCCAGCAGCACACAGGGTTCCTACTCTGGAAACACCATATATTTT. The chain combines TRBV7-2 with TRBJ1-3; D is possibly TRBD1 (6 bases). There are 16 residues in the CDR3. In germline, CDR1 is SGHTA, CDR2 FQGNSA. Trimming pared 5 bases from V and 0 bases from J, leaving 14 bases between.

The chain has TRBV5-4 and TRBJ1-2; D possibly corresponds to TRBD1 (6 bases). V dropped 3 bases and J dropped 1 base, with 13 bases sitting between them. The CDR3 has 15 amino acids. Germline CDR1 is SGHNT and CDR2 is YYREEE (reference sequence). The CDR3 region has the DNA TGTGCCAGCAGCTACATGACACAGGGTAACTATGGCTACACCTTC. It is translated as CASSYMTQGNYGYTF.

DNA for the CDR3: TGCAGCGTTGTGGTACAGGGAGGGGTCAATGAGCAGTTCTTC. Amino acids: CSVVVQGGVNEQFF. V and J are TRBV29-1 and TRBJ2-1, with TRBD2 as a possible D gene (7 bases). Looked up from germline, CDR1 is SQVTM and CDR2 is ANQGSEA. Trimming shortened V by 4 bases and J by 6 bases, and 16 bases separated the two germline ends. CDR3 size: 14 residues.

J is TRBJ2-5 and V is TRBV7-2; 11 bases align to TRBD2. Trimming cost V 8 bases and J 7 bases; bases outside gene matches: 12. The CDR3 loop spans 15 amino acids. Looked up from germline, CDR1 is SGHTA and CDR2 is FQGNSA. The CDR3 sequence: CASAVLAGESGTQYF. Here the CDR3 DNA reads TGTGCCAGCGCCGTACTAGCGGGAGAATCTGGGACCCAGTACTTC. The complete variable domain, with remaining parts taken from reference TRBV7-2 and TRBJ2-5, reads GAGVSQSPSNKVTEKGKDVELRCDPISGHTALYWYRQSLGQGLEFLIYFQGNSAPDKSGLPSDRFSAERTGGSVSTLTIQRTQQEDSAVYLCASAVLAGESGTQYFGPGTRLLVL.

The chain carries TRBV6-6 and TRBJ1-3; D unclear. Germline lookup yields CDR1 MNHNY and CDR2 SVGAGI (reference sequence). The germline V and J ends were trimmed by 2 bases and 4 bases, with 12 bases remaining between them. There are 15 residues in the CDR3. In DNA, the CDR3 is TGTGCCAGCAGTTACCGCCGGAGTGGGGGAAACACCATATATTTT. It is translated as CASSYRRSGGNTIYF.

The J gene is TRBJ2-2, the V gene TRBV18, with D hard to call. Germline loops: CDR1 KGHSH, CDR2 LQKENI. The CDR3 length is 13 residues. The V and J ends lost 0 bases and 4 bases respectively, with 3 bases between them. The CDR3 DNA reads as TGTGCCAGCTCACCACCGAGCACCGGGGAGCTGTTTTTT. It translates to CASSPPSTGELFF.

The rearrangement uses TRBV6-1 and TRBJ2-2; tentative D call: TRBD1 (5 bases). This CDR3 comprises 15 residues. Per the germline V gene, CDR1 is MNHNS and CDR2 is SASEGT. Trimming took 2 bases from V and 4 from J, leaving 11 bases between them. In nucleotides, the CDR3 is TGTGCCAGCAGTGAACAGTCAGGGTCCACCGGGGAGCTGTTTTTT. Protein: CASSEQSGSTGELFF.

The chain combines TRBV9 with TRBJ2-5; 12 bases are shared with TRBD1. CDR1 and CDR2 (germline): SGDLS, YYNGEE. This CDR3 region has 15 residues. J gave up 4 bases and V 4 bases, and 5 bases lay outside the gene matches. Here the CDR3 DNA reads TGTGCCAGCAGCAAGAGGGACAGGGGGCGAGAGACCCAGTACTTC. Translation gives CASSKRDRGRETQYF.

The chain is built from TRBV7-9 and TRBJ1-4; 7 positions match TRBD1. The CDR3 loop spans 15 amino acids. Germline CDR1 SEHNR, CDR2 FQNEAQ (reference sequence). V was clipped by 4 bases and J by 3 bases; unmatched bases: 5. CDR3 in amino acids: CASSSTGAPNEKLFF. The DNA for the CDR3 is TGTGCCAGCAGCTCAACAGGGGCCCCTAATGAAAAACTGTTTTTT.

The chain recombines TRBV7-2 with TRBJ1-3; no reliable D call. Trimming took 5 bases from V and 2 from J, leaving 25 bases between them. In germline, CDR1 is SGHTA, CDR2 FQGNSA. This CDR3 comprises 19 residues. CDR3 in amino acids: CASSPRGSSSLAAGNTIYF. The CDR3 nucleotides read TGTGCCAGCAGCCCCAGAGGTTCCTCGTCATTGGCAGCTGGAAACACCATATATTTT.

V is TRBV6-5 and J is TRBJ1-4; D uncertain. The CDR3 has 13 amino acids. The germline V gene encodes CDR1 MNHEY and CDR2 SVGAGI. The V and J ends lost 4 bases and 8 bases respectively, with 11 bases between them. CDR3 nucleotides: TGTGCCAGCAGTTGGGAGGGAAGGGAAAAACTGTTTTTT. Its translation is CASSWEGREKLFF.

V is TRBV11-2 and J is TRBJ2-5, with D perhaps TRBD2 (6 bases). The V gene lost 5 bases and the J gene lost 5 bases, with 12 bases spanning the gap. The CDR3 extends over 13 amino acids. The germline V gene encodes CDR1 SGHAT and CDR2 FQNNGV. The CDR3 region is CASSRPGVETQYF. In DNA, the CDR3 is TGTGCCAGCAGCCGCCCGGGGGTGGAGACCCAGTACTTC.

The rearrangement uses TRBV30 and TRBJ2-1; 10 bases align to TRBD1. The trim removed 1 base at V and 15 bases at J, leaving 6 bases unmatched. The CDR3 is 12 residues long. The germline gives CDR1 GTSNPN, CDR2 SVGIG (reference sequence). The CDR3, as DNA: TGTGCCTGGAGTGCGGGACAGGGGTGGCTGTTCTTC. Residues: CAWSAGQGWLFF.

V is TRBV7-2 and J is TRBJ1-2; TRBD1 aligns across 9 bases. V lost 4 bases and J lost 5; bases outside the gene matches: 5. Germline V gives CDR1 SGHTA, CDR2 FQGNSA. The CDR3 is 14 residues long. In DNA form, the CDR3 reads TGTGCCAGCAGCTACTCGGGACAGGGATATGGCTACACCTTC. Amino acid sequence: CASSYSGQGYGYTF. The whole variable domain, filled in from reference TRBV7-2 and TRBJ1-2, reads GAGVSQSPSNKVTEKGKDVELRCDPISGHTALYWYRQSLGQGLEFLIYFQGNSAPDKSGLPSDRFSAERTGGSVSTLTIQRTQQEDSAVYLCASSYSGQGYGYTFGSGTRLTVV.

This chain joins TRBV29-1 and TRBJ2-7, with 9 bases matching TRBD1. Germline CDR1 is SQVTM and CDR2 is ANQGSEA. Trimming took 6 bases from V and 6 from J; bases not matched to a gene: 9. This CDR3 has 13 amino acids. CDR3 coding DNA: TGCAGCGTCTCGTCGGGACAGGGTACCGAGCAGTACTTC. The encoded protein is CSVSSGQGTEQYF.

This chain connects TRBV19 to TRBJ1-2; D is unresolved. V was shortened by 6 bases and J by 5 bases, with 10 bases between the two germline ends. CDR1 and CDR2 (germline): LNHDA, SQIVND (reference sequence). The CDR3 sequence is 12 residues long. Here the CDR3 DNA reads TGTGCCAGTAGCGAAACAAGTTATGGCTACACCTTC. Its translation is CASSETSYGYTF.

V usage is TRBV5-6 and J usage is TRBJ2-6; the D gene is possibly TRBD2 (5 bases). The CDR3 length is 16 residues. Looked up from germline, CDR1 is SGHDT and CDR2 is YYEEEE. V lost 1 base to trimming and J lost 4 bases, with 12 bases between them. The chain's CDR3 is CASSLRSGSGANVLTF. CDR3 nucleotide sequence: TGTGCCAGCAGCTTGCGGTCGGGGTCCGGGGCCAACGTCCTGACTTTC.